Presented here are 16 T cell receptor beta chains from one specimen sequenced in a study of T cell changes during pregnancy in multiple sclerosis. Profiled with immunoSEQ multiplex PCR; TCRdb holds only in-frame clones, not every one. The table lists some 44,000 clones, 85% to 95% of them singletons. The material was CD4+ T cells from peripheral blood mononuclear cells, obtained in the third trimester of pregnancy. The receptors were gathered from a female donor with multiple sclerosis, enrolled in a pregnancy study.

The chain recombines TRBV4-3 with TRBJ2-7, with unresolved D. V was pared by 1 base and J by 1 base, with 8 bases between. This CDR3 has 14 residues. Germline CDR1 LGHNA, CDR2 YSLEER. The CDR3 nucleotides read TGCGCCAGCAGCCAAGGTCTAGTTTCCTACGAGCAGTACTTC. It is translated as CASSQGLVSYEQYF.

V and J are TRBV7-9 and TRBJ2-7, with 10 positions matching TRBD2. Trimming took 1 base from V and 6 from J; bases not matched to a gene: 9. The CDR3 is made up of 16 amino acids. Germline V gene data show CDR1 as SEHNR and CDR2 as FQNEAQ (reference sequence). The CDR3 loop reads CASSLDSGLAGVEQYF. CDR3 sequence (DNA): TGTGCCAGCAGCTTAGATTCCGGGCTAGCGGGAGTCGAGCAGTACTTC.

V and J are TRBV21-1 and TRBJ2-7; the D segment call TRBD2 is taken from the table without a DNA check. TRBV21-1 is described as a pseudogene. CDR3 length: 15 residues. This CDR3 reads CASTRGRGGSMEQYF. As DNA, the CDR3 is TGTGCCAGCACCCGCGGCCGCGGGGGTAGTATGGAGCAGTACTTC.

V usage is TRBV9 and J usage is TRBJ2-1; TRBD2 agrees at 10 bases. There are 15 residues in the CDR3. Germline-derived CDR1 and CDR2 are SGDLS and YYNGEE. V was clipped by 0 bases and J by 9 bases; unmatched bases: 6. The CDR3 bases are TGTGCCAGCAGCGTAGAAGCTAGCGGGAGAACTGAGCAGTTCTTC. Residues: CASSVEASGRTEQFF.

This CDR3 is CASSRVTSGRTDTQYF. CDR3 coding DNA: TGCGCCAGCAGCCGAGTTACGAGCGGGAGGACAGATACGCAGTATTTT. The rearrangement uses TRBV5-1 and TRBJ2-3; TRBD2 aligns across 9 bases. Germline values: CDR1 SGHRS, CDR2 YFSETQ. V lost 4 bases and J lost 3; bases outside the gene matches: 9. This CDR3 is built from 16 residues.

As to this clone: One junction end disagrees with the germline gene, perhaps due to a read error. The V call is TRBV7-7, the J call TRBJ1-4, with TRBD1 matching 9 bases. There are 16 residues in the CDR3. Germline-derived CDR1 and CDR2 are SSHAT and FNYEAQ (reference sequence). The CDR3 sequence is CASSFLRQGGGEKLFF. The CDR3 DNA sequence: TGTGCTAGCAGCTTTTTAAGACAGGGGGGTGGAGAAAAACTGTTTTTT.

This clone has a single count. The chain combines TRBV28 with TRBJ2-5; 12 bases line up with TRBD1. V shed 5 bases, J shed 1 base, and the junction held 14 bases outside the gene matches. This CDR3 spans 19 amino acids. Germline V CDR1 and CDR2: MDHEN, SYDVKM. CDR3 in amino acids: CASSPIYGTGGEGQETQYF. The CDR3 DNA reads as TGTGCCAGCAGTCCGATATATGGGACAGGGGGCGAGGGCCAAGAGACCCAGTACTTC.

This clone was counted once. V and J are TRBV7-3 and TRBJ1-2; D may be TRBD1 (5 bases). In germline, CDR1 is SGHTA, CDR2 FQGTGA. CDR3 length equals 13 residues. V lost 5 bases and J 8 bases, leaving 15 bases between the germline ends. The chain's CDR3 is CASSPGHSRGYTF. The CDR3 coding sequence is TGTGCCAGCAGCCCCGGACATAGCCGCGGCTACACCTTC. The variable domain in full, with the rest retrieved from reference TRBV7-3 and TRBJ1-2, is GAGVSQTPSNKVTEKGKYVELRCDPISGHTALYWYRQSLGQGPEFLIYFQGTGAADDSGLPNDRFFAVRPEGSVSTLKIQRTERGDSAVYLCASSPGHSRGYTFGSGTRLTVV.

As to this clone: One end of the junction is discordant with germline, which a read error may explain. V gene TRBV30 combines with J gene TRBJ1-2, with D hard to call. This CDR3 contains 11 residues. Germline V gene lookup returns CDR1 GTSNPN and CDR2 SVGIG (reference sequence). CDR3 sequence: CAWMIGLVTFF. CDR3 in DNA: TGTGCCTGGATGATCGGACTGGTCACTTTCTTC.

This chain uses TRBV29-1 with TRBJ1-1, with a possible D match to TRBD1 (5 bases). The CDR3 runs to 17 residues. Germline assignment: CDR1 SQVTM and CDR2 ANQGSEA. Trimming removed 4 bases from V and 0 bases from J, with 21 bases in between. CDR3 nucleotides: TGCAGCGTTGTAGCCTCCAGGGTGTCGATTATGAACACTGAAGCTTTCTTT. This translates into CSVVASRVSIMNTEAFF.

This chain joins TRBV5-8 and TRBJ2-1; TRBD2 agrees at 11 bases. CDR3 length: 15 amino acids. The ends lost 1 base at V and 6 bases at J; junction bases unmatched: 3. CDR1 is SGHTS, CDR2 YDEGEE, per germline. CDR3 residues: CASSLYTSGGNEQFF. The CDR3 coding sequence is TGTGCCAGCAGCTTGTACACTAGCGGGGGCAATGAGCAGTTCTTC. The full variable domain, rest sourced from reference TRBV5-8 and TRBJ2-1, is EAGVTQSPTHLIKTRGQQATLRCSPISGHTSVYWYQQALGLGLQFLLWYDEGEERNRGNFPPRFSGRQFPNYSSELNVNALELEDSALYLCASSLYTSGGNEQFFGPGTRLTVL.

The J gene is TRBJ2-5, the V gene TRBV5-1; D perhaps matches TRBD1 (6 bases). The CDR3 runs to 14 residues. Trimming took off 0 bases at V and 5 bases at J, with 11 bases between the two ends. CDR1 SGHRS and CDR2 YFSETQ come from the germline V gene. CDR3 amino acids: CASSLGQVMETQYF. CDR3 bases: TGCGCCAGCAGCTTGGGACAGGTTATGGAGACCCAGTACTTC.

The rearrangement uses TRBV30 and TRBJ1-1; D not certain. CDR3 length: 14 amino acids. The V and J ends lost 1 base and 0 bases respectively, with 9 bases between them. Germline CDR1 and CDR2: GTSNPN and SVGIG (reference sequence). The CDR3 spells CAWSAFGLNTEAFF. As DNA, the CDR3 is TGTGCCTGGAGTGCCTTCGGTCTGAACACTGAAGCTTTCTTT.

The J gene is TRBJ1-1, the V gene TRBV6-6; unclear D gene. Trimming removed 1 base from V and 4 bases from J, with 13 bases in between. The CDR3 has 15 amino acids. The germline CDR1 and CDR2 sequences are MNHNY and SVGAGI (reference sequence). Here the CDR3 DNA reads TGTGCCAGCAGTTACTACGAGGATGGTGGCACTGAAGCTTTCTTT. Translating it yields CASSYYEDGGTEAFF.

This clone has just one count. The chain joins TRBV5-1 to TRBJ2-1; D gene uncertain. The V gene lost 0 bases and the J gene lost 10 bases, with 8 bases spanning the gap. The germline gives CDR1 SGHRS, CDR2 YFSETQ. The CDR3 loop spans 12 amino acids. CDR3 sequence reads: CASSLGAQEQFF. DNA for the CDR3: TGCGCCAGCAGCTTGGGGGCTCAAGAGCAGTTCTTC. Supplemented by reference TRBV5-1 and TRBJ2-1, the full variable domain reads KAGVTQTPRYLIKTRGQQVTLSCSPISGHRSVSWYQQTPGQGLQFLFEYFSETQRNKGNFPGRFSGRQFSNSRSEMNVSTLELGDSALYLCASSLGAQEQFFGPGTRLTVL.

The chain recombines TRBV6-1 with TRBJ1-1; D not resolved. The germline V gene encodes CDR1 MNHNS and CDR2 SASEGT. The CDR3 length is 12 residues. V dropped 6 bases and J dropped 1 base, with 6 bases sitting between them. The CDR3 sequence: CASRTSNTEAFF. CDR3 sequence (DNA): TGTGCCAGCAGGACATCGAACACTGAAGCTTTCTTT.